These T cell receptor beta chains were read from a single sample in a study of shared clonotypes between healthy human individuals. Data came from immunoSEQ multiplex PCR; TCRdb stores just in-frame clones and leaves some out. The table has millions of clones, about 92% seen once. Sequenced sample: naive CD4+ T cells from PBMCs. Source of these receptors: a young man in good health. Some clones in this sample may be carry-over from other donors' samples. The conserved cysteine and the conserved F or W are not part of the CDR3 here.

TRBJ1-4 | TRBV21-1 | ASSPRWGEKLF
TRBJ2-7 | TRBV9 | ASSVGSQFGAYEQY
TRBJ1-1 | TRBV30 | AWRDRVLGMANTEAF
TRBJ2-3 | TRBV18 | ASSRGNTDTQY
TRBJ2-5 | TRBV11-3 | ASTIGAETQY
TRBJ2-2 | TRBV15 | ATSKGGLAGVSTGELF
TRBJ2-5 | TRBV2 | ASRGQKETQY
TRBJ2-7 | TRBV18 | ASSPGTSGRALGEQY
TRBJ2-7 | TRBV27 | ASTRTGLTVVEQY
TRBJ2-1 | TRBV5-1 | ASGRQGADNEQF
TRBJ2-5 | TRBV5-4 | ASSGDRATGGETQY
TRBJ2-5 | TRBV11-2 | ASSREQIQETQY
TRBJ2-7 | TRBV7-2 | ASSLSLASGSYEQY
TRBJ2-4 | TRBV6-1 | ASSEAPTGGNIQY
TRBJ2-2 | TRBV7-3 | ASSSTGTGELF
TRBJ1-1 | TRBV5-1 | ASSFNGVTEAF
TRBJ2-3 | TRBV28 | ASSLSGDTQY
TRBJ2-7 | TRBV28 | ASSPGGTEHYEQY
TRBJ2-1 | TRBV19 | ASISRGGRNEQF
TRBJ2-3 | TRBV2 | ASSERTTDTQY
TRBJ2-1 | TRBV5-1 | ASSQGLVSYNEQF
TRBJ2-7 | TRBV23-1 | ASSQLLAGPARQY
TRBJ2-1 | TRBV27 | ASSRTQGGGFNEQF
TRBJ1-4 | TRBV9 | ASSVRGTGSEKLF
TRBJ1-1 | TRBV25-1 | ASVSMGGPTEAF
TRBJ1-5 | TRBV6-6 | ASSPHSPAGQPQH
TRBJ2-3 | TRBV9 | ASSVAPSGTTDTQY
TRBJ2-2 | TRBV11-2 | ASSPVSHITGELF